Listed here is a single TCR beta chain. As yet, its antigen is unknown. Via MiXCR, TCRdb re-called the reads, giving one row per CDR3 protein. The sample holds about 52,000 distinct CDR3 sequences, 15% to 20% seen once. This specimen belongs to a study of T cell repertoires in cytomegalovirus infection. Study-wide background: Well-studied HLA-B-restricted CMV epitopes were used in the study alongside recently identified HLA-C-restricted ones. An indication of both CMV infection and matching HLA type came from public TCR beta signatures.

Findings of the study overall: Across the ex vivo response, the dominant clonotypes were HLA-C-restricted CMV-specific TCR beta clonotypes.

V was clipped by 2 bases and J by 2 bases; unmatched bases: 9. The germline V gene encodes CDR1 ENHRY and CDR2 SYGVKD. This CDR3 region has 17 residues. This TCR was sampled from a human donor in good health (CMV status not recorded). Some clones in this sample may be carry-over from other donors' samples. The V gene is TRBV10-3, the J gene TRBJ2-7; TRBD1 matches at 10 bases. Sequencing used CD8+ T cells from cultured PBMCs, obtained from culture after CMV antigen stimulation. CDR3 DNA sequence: TGTGCCATCAGTGAGGCAGACTCCGGGACAGGGGCCTACGAGCAGTACTTC. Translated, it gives CAISEADSGTGAYEQYF.